The clone carrying this TCR beta chain was observed a single time. Its antigen remains unidentified. These data belong to a study of Ad26.COV2.S vaccination and SARS-CoV-2 variants. Whole-study results and caveats: Compared with placebo recipients, vaccine recipients had higher spike-specific TCR breadth. There was a possibility that the TCR breadth and depth analyses underestimated total T cell responses. Across vaccine and placebo recipients, the breadth of non-spike TCRs was similar. After vaccination, reports described spike-specific CD8+ and CD4+ T cell responses as showing substantial breadth.

CDR1 MGHDK and CDR2 SYGVNS come from the germline V gene. The J segment lost 7 bases and the V segment lost 3 bases, leaving 12 bases of the junction unmatched. CDR3 length: 15 amino acids. Here immunoSEQ multiplex PCR was the method, and the copy in TCRdb shows in-frame clones only, minus some. The sample comprises some 180,000 clones, roughly 85% of which are singletons, and more than 4.5% rests with the top ten. J is TRBJ2-7 and V is TRBV25-1, with TRBD2 identical over 7 bases. The clonotype was recovered from a human donor who had recovered from COVID-19. The material was peripheral blood, obtained after recovery from COVID-19. Written as DNA, the CDR3 is TGTGCCAGCAGTGACCTGGGACCGTCGGGAGGAGAGCAGTACTTC. Amino acid sequence: CASSDLGPSGGEQYF.